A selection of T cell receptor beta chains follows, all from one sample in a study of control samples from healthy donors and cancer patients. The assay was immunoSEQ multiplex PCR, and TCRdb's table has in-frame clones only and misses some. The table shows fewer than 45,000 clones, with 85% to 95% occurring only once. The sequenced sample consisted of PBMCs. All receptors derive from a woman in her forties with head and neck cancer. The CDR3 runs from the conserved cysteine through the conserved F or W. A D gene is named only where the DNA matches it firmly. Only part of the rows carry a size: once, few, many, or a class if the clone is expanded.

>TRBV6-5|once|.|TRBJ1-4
CASSYSIWGEKLFF
TGTGCCAGCAGTTACTCCATCTGGGGGGAAAAACTGTTTTTT
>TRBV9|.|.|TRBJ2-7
CASSVDLPPSAQYF
TGTGCCAGCAGCGTAGACCTACCCCCTTCAGCGCAGTACTTC
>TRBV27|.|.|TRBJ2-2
CASSPLGLRYTGELFF
TGTGCCAGCAGCCCACTAGGCCTCCGGTACACCGGGGAGCTGTTTTTT
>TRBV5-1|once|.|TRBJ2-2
CASSSGRPNTGELFF
TGCGCCAGCAGCTCGGGACGGCCGAACACCGGGGAGCTGTTTTTT
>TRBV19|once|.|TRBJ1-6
CASSIDRYSGTASIAPLHF
TGTGCCAGTAGTATAGATCGATACTCCGGGACGGCCTCTATAGCCCCCCTCCACTTT
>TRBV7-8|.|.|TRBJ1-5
CASSLERGNQPQHF
TGTGCCAGCAGCTTAGAGAGGGGCAATCAGCCCCAGCATTTT
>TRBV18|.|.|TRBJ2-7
CASSPSNEQYF
TGTGCCAGCTCACCATCCAACGAGCAGTACTTC
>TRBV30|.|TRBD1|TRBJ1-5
CAWGYGQGNQPQHF
TGTGCCTGGGGGTACGGACAGGGGAATCAGCCCCAGCATTTT
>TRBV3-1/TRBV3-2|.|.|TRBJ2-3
CASSQQVSTDTQYF
TGTGCCAGCAGCCAACAAGTTAGCACAGATACGCAGTATTTT
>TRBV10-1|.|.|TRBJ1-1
CASSESPNTEAFF
TGCGCCAGCAGTGAGTCACCTAACACTGAAGCTTTCTTT
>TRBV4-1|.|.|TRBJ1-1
CASSQGLLNTEAFF
TGCGCCAGCAGCCAAGGCCTGCTGAACACTGAAGCTTTCTTT
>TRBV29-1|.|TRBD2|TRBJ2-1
CSVEAGLAGVVVGYNEQFF
TGCAGCGTTGAAGCTGGACTAGCGGGAGTGGTCGTTGGATACAATGAGCAGTTCTTC
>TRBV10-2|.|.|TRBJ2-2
CASSDLRNTGELFF
TGCGCCAGCAGTGATTTGAGGAACACCGGGGAGCTGTTTTTT
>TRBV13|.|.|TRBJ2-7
CASSLADYEQYF
TGTGCCAGCAGCTTAGCGGACTACGAGCAGTACTTC
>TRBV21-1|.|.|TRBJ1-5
CASTLIARAGQPQHF
TGTGCCAGCACCCTAATCGCAAGGGCGGGGCAGCCCCAGCATTTT
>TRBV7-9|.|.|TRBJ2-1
CASSVLGYNEQFF
TGTGCCAGCAGCGTACTGGGTTACAATGAGCAGTTCTTC
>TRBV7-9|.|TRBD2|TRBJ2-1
CASSSSRIVLATGNEQFF
TGTGCCAGCAGCTCTTCCCGAATTGTACTAGCGACGGGCAATGAGCAGTTCTTC
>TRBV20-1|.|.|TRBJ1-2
CSARTLPGYTF
TGCAGTGCTAGGACACTTCCTGGCTACACCTTC